The present entry profiles one T cell receptor (beta chain) with its context. Its specificity is not known. The second PCR ran roughly 7 to 12 cycles with a sample-barcoded 5' primer and J-beta primers. The authors tagged each cDNA molecule using a template-switch adaptor with 12 random nucleotides. TCRdb called the 5' RACE reads again in MiXCR, with one record for every CDR3 protein. The sample gives around 1.5 million distinct CDR3 sequences, about 35% of which show up once; 11% is in the top ten. This entry belongs to a study of blood T cells in healthy people across ages. Study-wide findings and caveats: Long-lived donors carried more naive CD4+ cells and greater diversity than aged donors.

The CDR3 has 21 residues. V shed 7 bases, J shed 5 bases, and the junction held 20 bases outside the gene matches. The germline V gene encodes CDR1 MNHEY and CDR2 SVGEGT. Sequenced: blood. This TCR was recovered from a woman between 25 and 40 years old in good health. V gene TRBV6-2 or TRBV6-3 combines with J gene TRBJ2-1, with 16 positions matching TRBD2. CDR3 residues: CASKKRPGPGLAGGLDNEQFF. The CDR3 DNA reads TGTGCCAGCAAAAAGAGGCCTGGGCCGGGACTAGCGGGAGGGCTGGACAATGAGCAGTTCTTC.